Below, 22 T cell receptor beta chains from the same sample are listed, as sequenced in a study of blood T cells in healthy people across ages. A second PCR of roughly 7 to 11 cycles used a sample-barcoded 5' primer and a J-beta primer mix. TCRdb reprocessed the 5' RACE reads with MiXCR, giving one entry per CDR3 protein. The sample contains nearly 1 million distinct CDR3 sequences, roughly 51% of which appear only once. The sequencing sample was made of blood. These receptors all stem from a woman aged 55-69 years in good health.

This sequence joins TRBV20-1 and TRBJ1-1; unclear D gene. CDR3 length: 14 amino acids. The V end was cut by 4 bases, the J end by 2 bases, with 14 bases between. Germline V gene data show CDR1 as DFQATT and CDR2 as SNEGSKA (reference sequence). This CDR3 is CSAIWTDFNTEAFF. DNA of the CDR3: TGCAGTGCTATTTGGACGGACTTTAACACTGAAGCTTTCTTT.

V and J are TRBV2 and TRBJ2-5; D gene ambiguous. The CDR3 spans 11 residues. Trimming pared 7 bases from V and 5 bases from J, leaving 8 bases between. Per the germline V gene, CDR1 is SNHLY and CDR2 is FYNNEI. The CDR3: CASKVEETQYF. CDR3 coding DNA: TGTGCCAGCAAGGTTGAGGAGACCCAGTACTTC.

This clonotype was detected only a few times. The chain is built from TRBV12-3 or TRBV12-4 and TRBJ1-2; D not resolved. CDR3 length: 13 residues. Deletions cut 4 bases from V and 8 bases from J, with 14 bases between. The CDR3 loop reads CASSSRAVRGYTF. The DNA of the CDR3 is TGTGCCAGCAGTTCCCGGGCAGTTAGAGGCTACACCTTC.

The J gene is TRBJ1-2, the V gene TRBV14; D uncertain. The CDR3 is made up of 15 amino acids. CDR1 SGHDN and CDR2 FVKESK come from the germline V gene. V dropped 2 bases and J dropped 0 bases, with 10 bases sitting between them. CDR3 in DNA: TGTGCCAGCAGCCAATGGCGGGGAGCTAACTATGGCTACACCTTC. Amino acid sequence: CASSQWRGANYGYTF.

This clonotype has only a few counts. This sequence joins TRBV12-3 or TRBV12-4 and TRBJ2-1, with D possibly being TRBD1 (6 bases). The CDR3 covers 13 residues. Trimming stripped 1 base from V and 11 bases from J, with 12 bases between. CDR3 DNA sequence: TGTGCCAGCAGTTTAGGAACAGGGCTGAAGCAGTTCTTC. This gives the protein CASSLGTGLKQFF.

There are a few counts of this clonotype. Here the CDR3 reads CASSSAQGAYYGYTF. CDR3 bases: TGTGCCAGCAGCAGTGCGCAGGGGGCGTACTATGGCTACACCTTC. The chain recombines TRBV7-2 with TRBJ1-2, with 8 bases aligning to TRBD1. This CDR3 contains 15 residues. Trimming at V came to 5 bases and at J to 3 bases, leaving 8 bases not matched to a gene. CDR1 SGHTA and CDR2 FQGNSA come from the germline V gene.

This clonotype was seen a handful of times. This chain joins TRBV27 and TRBJ2-3; D gene ambiguous. The CDR3 is made up of 16 amino acids. Between the trimmed V and J ends, which lost 2 bases and 0 bases, there was a span of 12 bases. Germline-derived CDR1 and CDR2 are MNHEY and SMNVEV (reference sequence). CDR3 sequence reads: CASSLIGQASTDTQYF. In DNA, the CDR3 is TGTGCCAGCAGTTTAATCGGGCAGGCGAGCACAGATACGCAGTATTTT.

This clonotype was found a few times. V usage is TRBV4-1 and J usage is TRBJ2-7; D is ambiguous. V dropped 4 bases and J dropped 0 bases, with 13 bases sitting between them. CDR1 is MGHRA and CDR2 is YSYEKL in the germline V gene. This CDR3 has 15 residues. DNA for the CDR3: TGCGCCAGCAGCCGAGATCCGACGTCCTCCTACGAGCAGTACTTC. Translating it yields CASSRDPTSSYEQYF.

This clonotype came up a few times. The J gene is TRBJ2-3, the V gene TRBV9; D is possibly TRBD2 (5 bases). V was cut by 0 bases and J by 5 bases, with 10 bases left in between. The V gene's germline CDR1 is SGDLS and CDR2 YYNGEE. There are 14 residues in the CDR3. CDR3 nucleotides: TGTGCCAGCAGCGTAGGAGGGAACATAGATACGCAGTATTTT. Translation gives CASSVGGNIDTQYF.

This chain links TRBV12-3 or TRBV12-4 with TRBJ1-5; D not resolved. The CDR3 covers 14 residues. V shed 4 bases and J shed 4 bases, with 11 bases lying between them. CDR3 sequence reads: CASSSPGTNQPQHF. For the CDR3, the DNA is TGTGCCAGCAGTTCCCCCGGCACGAATCAGCCCCAGCATTTT.

Only a few counts were recorded for this clonotype. The chain links TRBV9 to TRBJ2-3; possibly TRBD2 for D (6 bases). This CDR3 is built from 16 residues. The ends were cut back, 3 bases at V and 0 bases at J, with 14 bases in the middle. Germline V gene sequence: CDR1 SGDLS, CDR2 YYNGEE. The CDR3 loop reads CASSDLSGYSTDTQYF. The CDR3 DNA follows: TGTGCCAGCAGCGACCTTAGCGGCTATAGCACAGATACGCAGTATTTT.

The gene calls are TRBV12-3 or TRBV12-4 and TRBJ2-1; no definite D call. There are 14 residues in the CDR3. The germline V and J ends were trimmed by 5 bases and 2 bases, with 10 bases remaining between them. The CDR3 nucleotides read TGTGCCAGCAGTCTTCTAAGTACCTACAATGAGCAGTTCTTC. Amino acids: CASSLLSTYNEQFF.

The CDR3 spells CASSFRIYNEQYF. As DNA, the CDR3 is TGTGCCAGCAGCTTTAGGATTTACAATGAGCAGTACTTC. The chain joins TRBV7-2 to TRBJ2-5; no reliable D call. The CDR3 consists of 13 residues. V lost 3 bases and J 11 bases, leaving 16 bases between the germline ends. Germline CDR1 SGHTA, CDR2 FQGNSA.

The rearrangement joins TRBV11-2 to TRBJ2-5, with 15 bases identical to TRBD2. Germline V gene lookup returns CDR1 SGHAT and CDR2 FQNNGV. The CDR3 has 16 residues. Trimming removed 4 bases from V and 7 bases from J; junction bases left unmatched: 7. CDR3 sequence: CASSWTSGGEEGTQYF. The CDR3, as DNA: TGTGCCAGCAGCTGGACTAGCGGGGGGGAAGAAGGGACCCAGTACTTC. The full variable domain, its missing parts supplied by reference TRBV11-2 and TRBJ2-5, is EAGVAQSPRYKIIEKRQSVAFWCNPISGHATLYWYQQILGQGPKLLIQFQNNGVVDDSQLPKDRFSAERLKGVDSTLKIQPAKLEDSAVYLCASSWTSGGEEGTQYFGPGTRLLVL.

The chain employs TRBV6-6 and TRBJ2-3, with 8 bases that match TRBD1. The germline V gene has CDR1 MNHNY and CDR2 SVGAGI (reference sequence). This CDR3 region has 16 residues. Losses at the gene ends were 8 bases for V and 2 bases for J; bases not matched to a gene: 12. The CDR3: CASGSGGGIHTDTQYF. The CDR3 DNA follows: TGTGCCAGCGGTTCAGGGGGCGGAATCCACACAGATACGCAGTATTTT.

A remark on this clonotype: One end of the junction does not line up with germline, which may come from a read error. V gene TRBV2 combines with J gene TRBJ2-5; tentative D call: TRBD1 (5 bases). Germline V gene data show CDR1 as SNHLY and CDR2 as FYNNEI. The CDR3 sequence is 11 residues long. CDR3 residues: CAGSGYSGQYF. The CDR3 DNA reads TGTGCCGGCAGTGGGTACTCAGGGCAGTACTTC.

In this sample, this clonotype turned up a few times. The chain has TRBV28 and TRBJ1-5; no clear D gene. Deletions cut 5 bases from V and 0 bases from J, with 5 bases between. CDR3 size: 13 residues. Germline V gene data show CDR1 as MDHEN and CDR2 as SYDVKM. This CDR3 reads CASSDHSNQPQHF. The CDR3 region has the DNA TGTGCCAGCAGTGATCATAGCAATCAGCCCCAGCATTTT. The whole variable domain, remainder taken from reference TRBV28 and TRBJ1-5, is DVKVTQSSRYLVKRTGEKVFLECVQDMDHENMFWYRQDPGLGLRLIYFSYDVKMKEKGDIPEGYSVSREKKERFSLILESASTNQTSMYLCASSDHSNQPQHFGDGTRLSIL.

This chain connects TRBV15 to TRBJ2-1; D not resolved. Germline V gene lookup returns CDR1 LNHNV and CDR2 YYDKDF (reference sequence). This CDR3 has 12 amino acids. V shed 2 bases and J shed 6 bases, with 5 bases lying between them. The CDR3 DNA reads TGTGCCACCAGCAGAAGTGGCAATGAGCAGTTCTTC. This sequence encodes CATSRSGNEQFF.

The V and J genes are TRBV29-1 and TRBJ2-3, with D tentatively TRBD2 (5 bases). V lost 5 bases, J lost 2 bases, and 14 bases lay in between. Germline assignment: CDR1 SQVTM and CDR2 ANQGSEA. The CDR3 consists of 14 residues. The CDR3 DNA sequence: TGCAGCGTTTGGTCAGCGGAACTCACAGATACGCAGTATTTT. It specifies CSVWSAELTDTQYF.

The V gene is TRBV28, the J gene TRBJ1-4; 7 bases are a match to TRBD1. The V and J ends lost 6 bases and 8 bases, in that order; junction bases with no gene match: 9. CDR1 and CDR2 (germline): MDHEN, SYDVKM. This CDR3 is 14 amino acids long. CDR3 in amino acids: CASSKTGLGEKLFF. In DNA form, the CDR3 reads TGTGCCAGCAGCAAGACAGGGTTAGGGGAAAAACTGTTTTTT.

The chain is built from TRBV7-9 and TRBJ2-4; no clear D. Near its end, the DNA agrees better with TRBJ2-7, so the J call may be wrong. Germline V lookup: CDR1 SEHNR, CDR2 FQNEAQ (reference sequence). This CDR3 region has 14 residues. In DNA form, the CDR3 reads TGTGCCAGCAGCTTAGCTGAGCTAGACCACGAGCAGTACTTC. Translated: CASSLAELDHEQYF.

This chain joins TRBV28 and TRBJ1-5; 8 bases are a match to TRBD1. V lost 8 bases to trimming and J lost 2 bases; unmatched junction nucleotides: 8. This CDR3 spans 15 amino acids. Germline V gene data show CDR1 as MDHEN and CDR2 as SYDVKM. In DNA form, the CDR3 reads TGTGCCAGCTCGGACAGGGCCCAGGGCAATCAGCCCCAGCATTTT. It codes for CASSDRAQGNQPQHF.